The following is a T cell receptor (beta chain) sequence with its context. What it binds is unknown. The data originate from a study of T-cell memory formation after mild COVID-19. General study results and limits: Balance between CD4 and CD8 was seen in clones contracting day 15 to 85, and a CD4+ lean was seen in later expanders.

Libraries for TCRalpha and TCRbeta carried sample barcodes and unique molecular identifiers via 5'RACE. A single record per CDR3 protein comes from TCRdb applying MiXCR to the 5' RACE reads. The sample carries about 350,000 distinct CDR3 sequences, less than 25% recorded once. The sequence was collected from a man between 18 and 35 years old who had mild COVID-19 (a few samples of this study predate the infection). Cell type and time point are not known. Sequencing input: PBMCs or a T cell subset sorted from them (not recorded which).

CDR3 DNA: TGCGCCAGCAGCCAAGACCCCGTCTCCCATCAGCCCCAGCATTTT. It yields the protein CASSQDPVSHQPQHF. The chain links TRBV4-3 to TRBJ1-5; D unresolved. The length of the CDR3 is 15 residues. Trimming took off 0 bases at V and 5 bases at J, with 11 bases between the two ends. Germline V gives CDR1 LGHNA, CDR2 YSLEER.